Given below is one T cell receptor beta chain in context. The data are from a study of blood T cell repertoires in COVID-19. Germline V gene lookup returns CDR1 SGDLS and CDR2 YYNGEE. Trimming took 5 bases from V and 2 from J, leaving 13 bases between them. This CDR3 region has 14 residues. Assay: immunoSEQ multiplex PCR; the TCRdb copy retains only in-frame clones and omits some. The sample includes about 310,000 clones, around 89% of them seen just once. The receptor was isolated from a woman between 40 and 50 years old with COVID-19, enrolled during active disease. This sequence joins TRBV9 and TRBJ1-1; D is undetermined. Source material: peripheral blood. CDR3 amino acids: CASSPGRSNTEAFF. The CDR3 DNA reads TGTGCCAGCAGTCCCGGAAGGAGTAACACTGAAGCTTTCTTT.